This T cell receptor beta chain comes out of a study of blood T cell repertoires in COVID-19. Looking at the study overall: Some COVID-19 samples were acute and others convalescent; all came from the United States, Italy and Spain. PBMCs, B-cell-depleted T cells, or T cells provided the cDNA or gDNA that made up the material.

Source study methods: For nucleated cells, counts were estimated from reference gene primer amplification. Clones were read by immunoSEQ multiplex PCR, and TCRdb kept only the in-frame ones, dropping some. The V and J calls and clone size come from that table; D and trimming were worked out from the DNA. Of 300,000 or so clones in the sample, around 90% are singletons; the top ten hold 1%. The ends were cut back, 7 bases at V and 7 bases at J, with 16 bases in the middle. The germline gives CDR1 LNHDA, CDR2 SQIVND (reference sequence). This CDR3 has 13 amino acids. The chain couples TRBV19 to TRBJ1-1, with D possibly being TRBD1 (6 bases). Sequencing was carried out using peripheral blood. The receptor's source is a man aged 45 to 65 with active or convalescent COVID-19. The CDR3 DNA is TGTGCCAGTACCTACAAGGGGGGGGGTGAAGCTTTCTTT. It specifies CASTYKGGGEAFF.